A selection of T cell receptor beta chains follows, all from one sample in a study of HIV-infected patients and healthy controls. TCRdb reprocessed the 5' RACE reads via MiXCR and lists one record per CDR3 protein. The table has about 64,000 distinct CDR3 sequences, about a fifth seen once. Sequencing was carried out using CD4+ T cells from blood. The receptors derive from a human donor in good health. Both conserved end residues are trimmed from each CDR3. Fields, in order: J gene, V gene, CDR3 protein.

>TRBJ2-2|TRBV6-2/TRBV6-3
ASTVTGLGTGELF
>TRBJ2-7|TRBV7-7
ASSLSAGGPGEQY
>TRBJ1-5|TRBV3-1
ASSQDMAGFQH
>TRBJ2-3|TRBV29-1
SAYLRGSSTDTQY
>TRBJ1-2|TRBV20-1
SARGGTNYGYT
>TRBJ2-3|TRBV6-5
ASSLRQYTDTQY
>TRBJ1-6|TRBV7-6
ASSLGTLNSPLH
>TRBJ2-1|TRBV7-8
ASSLARRISYNEQF
>TRBJ2-2|TRBV24-1
ATSDPRRGGELF
>TRBJ2-1|TRBV29-1
SVARQKQF
>TRBJ2-1|TRBV20-1
SADRTSGTNNEQF
>TRBJ2-1|TRBV29-1
SVRGLAGDNEQF
>TRBJ2-1|TRBV10-3
AIKDSSYNEQF
>TRBJ2-4|TRBV3-1
ASSRTAASSKNIQY
>TRBJ2-7|TRBV18
ASSPSVSYEQY
>TRBJ2-3|TRBV12-3/TRBV12-4
ASSDSASGTDTQY
>TRBJ1-1|TRBV7-2
ASSFKGNTEAF
>TRBJ1-1|TRBV7-6
ASSSQGLRVF
>TRBJ1-6|TRBV7-2
ASSGDRVVLH
>TRBJ2-6|TRBV11-2
ASSTQGSGANVLT
>TRBJ1-5|TRBV20-1
SATGEGGAQH
>TRBJ1-1|TRBV27
AISQGMNTEAF
>TRBJ1-5|TRBV20-1
SASRNLGNQPQH
>TRBJ1-6|TRBV12-3/TRBV12-4
ASSGGPQNSPLH
>TRBJ2-1|TRBV19
ASSSGTGGFYNEQF
>TRBJ1-1|TRBV12-3/TRBV12-4
ASRINRGFGTEAF
>TRBJ1-6|TRBV6-5
ASRTPQGGNSPLH
>TRBJ1-1|TRBV30
AWNRVTEAF
>TRBJ2-7|TRBV3-1
ASSYGQGEQY
>TRBJ2-5|TRBV11-3
ASSPRLAGAQETQY
>TRBJ1-2|TRBV5-4
ASSSGTGAYGYT
>TRBJ2-7|TRBV10-3
AISERIGVLYEQY
>TRBJ2-7|TRBV30
AWSVGSYEQY
>TRBJ2-3|TRBV7-2
ASSLGLAPPDTQY
>TRBJ2-4|TRBV7-9
ASSLGSVGGDPNIQY
>TRBJ1-1|TRBV7-9
ASRPSGGGGSWTEAF
>TRBJ1-1|TRBV7-9
ASSLIDGNTEAF
>TRBJ1-5|TRBV5-6
ASRKQGRGNQPQH
>TRBJ2-7|TRBV7-9
ASSLATQGPSSYEQY